The present T cell receptor (beta chain) was sequenced within a study of cytomegalovirus exposure and HLA in healthy donors. The PCR was carried out with 60 Vbeta primers and 13 Jbeta primers. Method: immunoSEQ multiplex PCR; TCRdb's copy keeps in-frame clones and lacks some. Of 200,000 to 250,000 clones listed, less than 85% are singletons. Germline loops: CDR1 MNHEY, CDR2 SVGAGI. Germline trimming cut 5 bases from V and 8 bases from J; bases unmatched to any gene: 8. The CDR3 is made up of 13 amino acids. All donors participated as healthy donors of bone marrow. This TCR came from a man aged 18 to 29 in good health and CMV-seronegative. The sample was PBMCs. The gene calls are TRBV6-5 and TRBJ1-2, with 7 bases fitting TRBD1. CDR3 protein: CASSPEAGGGYTF. The CDR3 nucleotides are TGTGCCAGCAGTCCCGAGGCAGGGGGAGGCTACACCTTC.